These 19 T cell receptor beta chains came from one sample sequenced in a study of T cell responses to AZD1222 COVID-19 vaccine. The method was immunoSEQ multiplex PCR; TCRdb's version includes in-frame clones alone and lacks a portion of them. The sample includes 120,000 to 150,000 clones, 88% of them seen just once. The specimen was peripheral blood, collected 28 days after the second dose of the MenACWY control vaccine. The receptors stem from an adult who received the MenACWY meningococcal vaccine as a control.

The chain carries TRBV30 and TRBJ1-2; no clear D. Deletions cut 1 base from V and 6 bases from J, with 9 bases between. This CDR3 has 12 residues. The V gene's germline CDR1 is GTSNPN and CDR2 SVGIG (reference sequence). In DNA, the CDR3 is TGTGCCTGGAGTGATGACGCTGATGGCTACACCTTC. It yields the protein CAWSDDADGYTF.

Here the CDR3 DNA reads TGTGCCAGCAGCCAAGTTGGTAACTTTCAAGAGACCCAGTACTTC. The encoded protein is CASSQVGNFQETQYF. The chain carries TRBV4-2 and TRBJ2-5; no definite D call. CDR1 and CDR2 (germline): LGHNA, YNFKEQ. There are 15 residues in the CDR3. Between the trimmed V and J ends, which lost 1 base and 2 bases, there was a span of 11 bases.

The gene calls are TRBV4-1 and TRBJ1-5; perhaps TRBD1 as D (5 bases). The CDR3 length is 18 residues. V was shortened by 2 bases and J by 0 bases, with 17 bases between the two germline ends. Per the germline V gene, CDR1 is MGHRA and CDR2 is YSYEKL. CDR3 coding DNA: TGCGCCAGCAGCCAACCGGGGCAGGGAGATTATAGCAATCAGCCCCAGCATTTT. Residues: CASSQPGQGDYSNQPQHF.

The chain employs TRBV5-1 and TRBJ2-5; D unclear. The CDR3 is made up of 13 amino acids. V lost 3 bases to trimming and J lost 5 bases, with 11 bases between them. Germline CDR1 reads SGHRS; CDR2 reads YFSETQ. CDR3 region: CASSWEIGETQYF. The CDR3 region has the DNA TGCGCCAGCAGCTGGGAAATCGGGGAGACCCAGTACTTC.

The CDR3 protein is CASSSTGYYGYTF. The CDR3, as DNA: TGTGCCAGCAGTTCGACAGGATACTATGGCTACACCTTC. The chain couples TRBV28 to TRBJ1-2, with a tentative D call TRBD1 (6 bases). The V and J ends lost 4 bases and 3 bases respectively, with 9 bases between them. Germline V lookup: CDR1 MDHEN, CDR2 SYDVKM. The CDR3 has 13 amino acids.

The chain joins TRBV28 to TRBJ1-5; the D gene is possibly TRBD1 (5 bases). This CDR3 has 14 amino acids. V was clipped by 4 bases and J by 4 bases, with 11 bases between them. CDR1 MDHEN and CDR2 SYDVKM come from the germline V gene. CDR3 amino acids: CASSSIQANQPQHF. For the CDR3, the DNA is TGTGCCAGCAGTTCGATACAGGCGAATCAGCCCCAGCATTTT.

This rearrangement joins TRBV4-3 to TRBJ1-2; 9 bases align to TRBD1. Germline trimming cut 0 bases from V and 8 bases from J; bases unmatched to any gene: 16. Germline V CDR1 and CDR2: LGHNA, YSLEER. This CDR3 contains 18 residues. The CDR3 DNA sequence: TGCGCCAGCAGCCAAGATGCTCACAGGGGGCTTCGGTTCGGAGGCTACACCTTC. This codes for CASSQDAHRGLRFGGYTF.

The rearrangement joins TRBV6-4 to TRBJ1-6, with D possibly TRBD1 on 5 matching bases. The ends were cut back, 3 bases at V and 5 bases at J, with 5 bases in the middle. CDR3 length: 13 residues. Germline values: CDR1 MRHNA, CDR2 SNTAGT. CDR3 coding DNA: TGTGCCAGCAGTGAGGACAATAATTCACCCCTCCACTTT. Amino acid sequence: CASSEDNNSPLHF.

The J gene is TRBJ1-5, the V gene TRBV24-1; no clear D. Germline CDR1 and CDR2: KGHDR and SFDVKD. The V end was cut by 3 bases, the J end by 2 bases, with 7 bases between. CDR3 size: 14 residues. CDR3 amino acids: CATSDPGRNQPQHF. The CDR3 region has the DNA TGTGCCACCAGTGATCCCGGACGCAATCAGCCCCAGCATTTT.

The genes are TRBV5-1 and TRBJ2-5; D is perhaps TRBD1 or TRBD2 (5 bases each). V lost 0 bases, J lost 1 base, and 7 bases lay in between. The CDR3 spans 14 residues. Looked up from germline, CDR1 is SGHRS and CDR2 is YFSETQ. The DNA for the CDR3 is TGCGCCAGCAGCTTGGGAGGGGCCCAAGAGACCCAGTACTTC. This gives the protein CASSLGGAQETQYF.

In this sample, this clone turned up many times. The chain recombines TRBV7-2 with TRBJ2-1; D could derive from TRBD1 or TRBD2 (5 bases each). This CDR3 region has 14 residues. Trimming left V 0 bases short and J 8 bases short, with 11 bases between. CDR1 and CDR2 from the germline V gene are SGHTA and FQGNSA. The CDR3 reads CASSLALGTDEQFF. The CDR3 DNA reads TGTGCCAGCAGCTTAGCCCTAGGGACCGATGAGCAGTTCTTC.

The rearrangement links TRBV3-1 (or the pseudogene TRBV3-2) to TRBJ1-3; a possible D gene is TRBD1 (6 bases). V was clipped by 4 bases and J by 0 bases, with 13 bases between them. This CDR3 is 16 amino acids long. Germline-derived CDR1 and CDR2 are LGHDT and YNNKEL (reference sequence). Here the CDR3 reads CASSPKGGFSGNTIYF. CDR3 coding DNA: TGTGCCAGCAGCCCAAAGGGGGGATTCTCTGGAAACACCATATATTTT.

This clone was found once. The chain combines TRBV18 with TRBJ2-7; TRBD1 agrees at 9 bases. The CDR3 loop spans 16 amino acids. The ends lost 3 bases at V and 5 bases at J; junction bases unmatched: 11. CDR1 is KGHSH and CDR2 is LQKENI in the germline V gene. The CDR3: CASSPKPTGGQDEQYF. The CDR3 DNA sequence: TGTGCCAGCTCACCCAAACCCACAGGGGGCCAGGACGAGCAGTACTTC.

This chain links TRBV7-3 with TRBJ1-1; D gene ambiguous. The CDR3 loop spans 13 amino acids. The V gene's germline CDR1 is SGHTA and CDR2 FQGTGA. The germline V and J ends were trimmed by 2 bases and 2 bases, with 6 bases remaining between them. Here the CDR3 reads CASSLGTNTEAFF. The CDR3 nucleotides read TGTGCCAGCAGCTTAGGCACTAACACTGAAGCTTTCTTT.

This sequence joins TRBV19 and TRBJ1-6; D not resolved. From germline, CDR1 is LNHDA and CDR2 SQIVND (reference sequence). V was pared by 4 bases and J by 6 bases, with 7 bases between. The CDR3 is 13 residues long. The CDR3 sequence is CASSNEPNSPLHF. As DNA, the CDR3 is TGTGCCAGTAGTAATGAGCCTAATTCACCCCTCCACTTT.

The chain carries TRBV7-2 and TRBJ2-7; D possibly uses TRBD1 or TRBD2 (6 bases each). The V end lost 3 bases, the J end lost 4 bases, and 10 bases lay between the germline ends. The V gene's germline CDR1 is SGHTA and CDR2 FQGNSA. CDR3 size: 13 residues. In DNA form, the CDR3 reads TGTGCCAGCAGCTTCGGAGGGGGGTACGAGCAGTACTTC. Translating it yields CASSFGGGYEQYF.

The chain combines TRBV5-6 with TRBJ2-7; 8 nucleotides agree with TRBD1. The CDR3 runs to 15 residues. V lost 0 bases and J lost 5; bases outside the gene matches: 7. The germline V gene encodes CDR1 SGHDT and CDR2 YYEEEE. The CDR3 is CASSLVGQGRNEQYF. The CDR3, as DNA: TGTGCCAGCAGCTTGGTAGGACAGGGTAGGAACGAGCAGTACTTC.

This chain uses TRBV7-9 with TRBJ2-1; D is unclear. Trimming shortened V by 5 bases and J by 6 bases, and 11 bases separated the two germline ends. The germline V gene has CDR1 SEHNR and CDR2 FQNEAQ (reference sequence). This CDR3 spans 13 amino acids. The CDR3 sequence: CASSPGSPNEQFF. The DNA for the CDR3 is TGTGCCAGCAGCCCCGGCAGTCCCAATGAGCAGTTCTTC.

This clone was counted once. CDR3: CASSGYSAYEQYF. CDR3 in DNA: TGCGCCAGCAGTGGTTACTCCGCCTACGAGCAGTACTTC. The gene calls are TRBV10-2 and TRBJ2-7; no definite D call. CDR1 WSHSY and CDR2 SAAADI come from the germline V gene. Trimming cost V 4 bases and J 2 bases, with 9 bases left between them. This CDR3 spans 13 amino acids.